The T cell receptor beta chain under discussion was sequenced for a study of T cell repertoires in cytomegalovirus infection. For the study at large: Public TCR beta signatures provided an indication of both CMV infection and a matching HLA type.

MiXCR, applied by TCRdb to the reads, yields one record per CDR3 protein. The table has approximately 910,000 distinct CDR3 sequences, about a third seen once. As to this clonotype: What it recognizes is unknown.

Study-wide findings and caveats: The ex vivo response showed dominance by HLA-C-restricted CMV-specific TCR beta clonotypes. The cumulative frequency of public TCR beta families distinguished individuals who carried CMV together with the relevant HLA.

The sequences come from cultured CD8+ T cells from PBMCs, collected from culture after CMV antigen stimulation. This TCR was recovered from a human donor in good health (CMV status not recorded). Some clones in this sample may be carry-over from other donors' samples.

Written as DNA, the CDR3 is TGTGCCAGCAGTGAAGTGGCGGGGGCGTTTTTGAACACTGAAGCTTTCTTT. It encodes CASSEVAGAFLNTEAFF. The rearrangement uses TRBV2 and TRBJ1-1, with D perhaps TRBD1 (6 bases). V shed 1 base and J shed 0 bases, with 15 bases lying between them. The CDR3 consists of 17 residues. Germline CDR1 SNHLY, CDR2 FYNNEI.